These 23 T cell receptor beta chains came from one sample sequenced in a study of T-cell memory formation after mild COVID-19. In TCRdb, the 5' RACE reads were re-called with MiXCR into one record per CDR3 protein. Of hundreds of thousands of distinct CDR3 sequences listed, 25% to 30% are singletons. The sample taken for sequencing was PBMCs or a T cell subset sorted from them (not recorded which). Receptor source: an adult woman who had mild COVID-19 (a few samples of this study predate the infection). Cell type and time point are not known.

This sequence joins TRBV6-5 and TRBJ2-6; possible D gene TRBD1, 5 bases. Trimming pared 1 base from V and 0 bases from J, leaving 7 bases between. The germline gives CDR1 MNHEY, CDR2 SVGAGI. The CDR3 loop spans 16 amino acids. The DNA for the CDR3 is TGTGCCAGCAGTTACTTGGGGCCCTCTGGGGCCAACGTCCTGACTTTC. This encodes CASSYLGPSGANVLTF.

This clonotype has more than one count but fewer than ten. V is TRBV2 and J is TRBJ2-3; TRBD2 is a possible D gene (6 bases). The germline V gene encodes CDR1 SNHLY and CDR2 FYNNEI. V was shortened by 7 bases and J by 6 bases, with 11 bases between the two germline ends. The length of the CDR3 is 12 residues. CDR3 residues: CASIGGPDTQYF. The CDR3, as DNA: TGTGCCAGCATAGGAGGGCCGGATACGCAGTATTTT.

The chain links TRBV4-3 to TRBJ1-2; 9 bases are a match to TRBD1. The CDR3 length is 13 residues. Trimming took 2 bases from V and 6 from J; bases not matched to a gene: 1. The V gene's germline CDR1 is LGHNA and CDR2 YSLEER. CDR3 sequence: CASSQRTGDGYTF. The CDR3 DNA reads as TGCGCCAGCAGCCAAAGGACAGGGGATGGCTACACCTTC.

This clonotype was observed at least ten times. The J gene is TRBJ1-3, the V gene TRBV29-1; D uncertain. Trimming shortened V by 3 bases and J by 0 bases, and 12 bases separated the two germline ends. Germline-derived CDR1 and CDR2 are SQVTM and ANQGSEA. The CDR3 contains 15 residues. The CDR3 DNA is TGCAGCGTTGAGCGATATGAGAGCTCTGGAAACACCATATATTTT. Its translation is CSVERYESSGNTIYF.

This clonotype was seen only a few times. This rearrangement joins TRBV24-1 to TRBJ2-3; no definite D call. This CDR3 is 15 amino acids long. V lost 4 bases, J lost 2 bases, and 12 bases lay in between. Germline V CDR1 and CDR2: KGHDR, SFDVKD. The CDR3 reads CATSDHPPTTDTQYF. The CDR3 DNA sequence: TGTGCCACCAGTGACCATCCCCCCACCACAGATACGCAGTATTTT.

This CDR3 is CASSRPSSYEQYF. The CDR3, as DNA: TGTGCCAGCAGCCGGCCTAGCTCCTACGAGCAGTACTTC. The V call is TRBV7-9, the J call TRBJ2-7; D is uncertain. The germline V gene has CDR1 SEHNR and CDR2 FQNEAQ (reference sequence). Trimming shortened V by 5 bases and J by 0 bases, and 8 bases separated the two germline ends. The CDR3 contains 13 residues.

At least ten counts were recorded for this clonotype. The CDR3 DNA sequence: TGTGCCAGCAACCATGCCCTAGGCTATGGCTACACCTTC. Translating gives CASNHALGYGYTF. The chain employs TRBV2 and TRBJ1-2; no clear D. This CDR3 spans 13 amino acids. With 7 bases removed from V and 4 bases from J, the gap between germline ends came to 13 bases. Germline V lookup: CDR1 SNHLY, CDR2 FYNNEI.

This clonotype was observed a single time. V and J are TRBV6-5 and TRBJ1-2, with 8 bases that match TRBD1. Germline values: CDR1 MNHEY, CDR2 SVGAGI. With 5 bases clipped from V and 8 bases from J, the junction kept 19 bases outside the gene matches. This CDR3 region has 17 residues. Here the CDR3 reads CASSLTDRVNYIGGYTF. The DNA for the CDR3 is TGTGCCAGCAGTCTAACGGACAGGGTCAACTATATAGGGGGCTACACCTTC.

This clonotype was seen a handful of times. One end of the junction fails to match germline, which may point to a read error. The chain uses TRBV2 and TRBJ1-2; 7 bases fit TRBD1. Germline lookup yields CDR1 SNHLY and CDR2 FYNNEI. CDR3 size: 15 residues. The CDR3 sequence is CASREDREINYGYTF. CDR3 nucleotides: TGTGCCAGCAGGGAAGACAGGGAAATAAACTATGGCTACACCTTC. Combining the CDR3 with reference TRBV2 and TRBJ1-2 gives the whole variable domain EPEVTQTPSHQVTQMGQEVILRCVPISNHLYFYWYRQILGQKVEFLVSFYNNEISEKSEIFDDQFSVERPDGSNFTLKIRSTKLEDSAMYFCASREDREINYGYTFGSGTRLTVV.

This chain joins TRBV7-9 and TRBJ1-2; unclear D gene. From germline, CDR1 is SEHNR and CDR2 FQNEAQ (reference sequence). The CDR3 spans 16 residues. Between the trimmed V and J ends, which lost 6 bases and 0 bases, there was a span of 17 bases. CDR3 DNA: TGTGCCAGCAGTCCACAATCCCTTCGTACTAACTATGGCTACACCTTC. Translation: CASSPQSLRTNYGYTF.

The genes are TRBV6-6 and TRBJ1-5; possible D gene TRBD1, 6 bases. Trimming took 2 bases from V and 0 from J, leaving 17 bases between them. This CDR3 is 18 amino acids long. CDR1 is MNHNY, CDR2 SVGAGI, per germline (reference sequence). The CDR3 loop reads CASSYTGPRPDSNQPQHF. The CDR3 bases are TGTGCCAGCAGTTACACAGGGCCCAGGCCCGATAGCAATCAGCCCCAGCATTTT.

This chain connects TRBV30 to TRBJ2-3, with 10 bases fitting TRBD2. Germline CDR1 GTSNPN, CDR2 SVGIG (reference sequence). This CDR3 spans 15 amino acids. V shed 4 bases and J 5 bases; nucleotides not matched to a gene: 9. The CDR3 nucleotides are TGTGCCTGGAACCCAGCGGGAGGGATAATAGATACGCAGTATTTT. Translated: CAWNPAGGIIDTQYF. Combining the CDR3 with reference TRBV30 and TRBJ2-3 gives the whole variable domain SQTIHQWPATLVQPVGSPLSLECTVEGTSNPNLYWYRQAAGRGLQLLFYSVGIGQISSEVPQNLSASRPQDRQFILSSKKLLLSDSGFYLCAWNPAGGIIDTQYFGPGTRLTVL.

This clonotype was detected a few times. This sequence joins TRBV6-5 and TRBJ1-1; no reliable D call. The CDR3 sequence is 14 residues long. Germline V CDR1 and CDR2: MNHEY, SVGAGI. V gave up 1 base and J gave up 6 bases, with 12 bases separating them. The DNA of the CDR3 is TGTGCCAGCAGTTACTATATGGGAGGTCCTGAAGCTTTCTTT. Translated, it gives CASSYYMGGPEAFF.

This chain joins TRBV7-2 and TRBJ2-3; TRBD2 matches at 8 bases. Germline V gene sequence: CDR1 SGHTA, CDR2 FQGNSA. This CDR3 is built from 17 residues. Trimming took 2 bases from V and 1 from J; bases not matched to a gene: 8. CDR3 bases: TGTGCCAGCAGCTTATATGGCGGAGCGGGAGGCACAGATACGCAGTATTTT. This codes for CASSLYGGAGGTDTQYF. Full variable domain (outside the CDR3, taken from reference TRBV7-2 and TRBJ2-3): GAGVSQSPSNKVTEKGKDVELRCDPISGHTALYWYRQSLGQGLEFLIYFQGNSAPDKSGLPSDRFSAERTGGSVSTLTIQRTQQEDSAVYLCASSLYGGAGGTDTQYFGPGTRLTVL.

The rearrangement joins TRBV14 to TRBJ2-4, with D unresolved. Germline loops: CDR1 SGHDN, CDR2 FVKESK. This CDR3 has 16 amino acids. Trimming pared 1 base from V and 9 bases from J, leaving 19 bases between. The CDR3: CASSQANSQRPFIQYF. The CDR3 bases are TGTGCCAGCAGCCAAGCCAATAGCCAGAGACCCTTCATTCAGTACTTC.

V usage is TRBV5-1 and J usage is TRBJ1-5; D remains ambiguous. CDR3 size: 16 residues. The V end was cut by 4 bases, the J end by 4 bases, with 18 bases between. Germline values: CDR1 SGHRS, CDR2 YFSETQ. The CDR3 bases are TGCGCCAGCAGCGTGGAGGTTCTGTTGGGGAATCAGCCCCAGCATTTT. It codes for CASSVEVLLGNQPQHF.

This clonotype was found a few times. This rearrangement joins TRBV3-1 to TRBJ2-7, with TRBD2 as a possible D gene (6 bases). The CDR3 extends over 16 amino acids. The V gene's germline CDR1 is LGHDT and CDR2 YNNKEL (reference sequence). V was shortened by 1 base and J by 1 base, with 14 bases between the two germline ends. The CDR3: CASSQVGSALSYEQYF. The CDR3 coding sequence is TGTGCCAGCAGCCAAGTCGGGAGCGCGCTATCCTACGAGCAGTACTTC.

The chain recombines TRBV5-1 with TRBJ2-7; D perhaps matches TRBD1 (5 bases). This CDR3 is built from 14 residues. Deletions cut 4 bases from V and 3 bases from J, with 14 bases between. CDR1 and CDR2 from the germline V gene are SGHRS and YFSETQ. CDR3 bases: TGCGCCAGCAGCACCACAGGCCCCGGCTACGAGCAGTACTTC. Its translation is CASSTTGPGYEQYF.

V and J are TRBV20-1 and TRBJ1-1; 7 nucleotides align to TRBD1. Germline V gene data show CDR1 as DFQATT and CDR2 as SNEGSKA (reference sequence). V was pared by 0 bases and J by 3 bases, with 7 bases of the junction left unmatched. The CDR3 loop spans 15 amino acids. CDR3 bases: TGCAGTGCTAGAGACCTACAGGGGCCGCACACTGAAGCTTTCTTT. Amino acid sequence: CSARDLQGPHTEAFF.

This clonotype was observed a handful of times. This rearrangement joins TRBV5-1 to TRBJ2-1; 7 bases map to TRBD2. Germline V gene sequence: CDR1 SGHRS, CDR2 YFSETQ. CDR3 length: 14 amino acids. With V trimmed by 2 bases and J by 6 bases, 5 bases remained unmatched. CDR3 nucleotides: TGCGCCAGCAGCTTAGCCGCGGGAGCCAATGAGCAGTTCTTC. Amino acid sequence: CASSLAAGANEQFF.

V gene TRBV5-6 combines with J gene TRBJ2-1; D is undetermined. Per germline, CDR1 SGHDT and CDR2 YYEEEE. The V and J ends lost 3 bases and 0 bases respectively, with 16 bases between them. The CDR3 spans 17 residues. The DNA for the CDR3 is TGTGCCAGCAGCTCAGTGATAATTGGGGACTCCTACAATGAGCAGTTCTTC. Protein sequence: CASSSVIIGDSYNEQFF.

CDR3 sequence reads: CASSLRLGGGQSSYEQYF. CDR3 bases: TGCGCCAGCAGCTTGCGCCTGGGAGGGGGCCAGAGCTCCTACGAGCAGTACTTC. This rearrangement joins TRBV5-1 to TRBJ2-7; D may correspond to TRBD1 or TRBD2 (7 bases each). CDR3 length equals 18 residues. The V end lost 1 base, the J end lost 0 bases, and 20 bases lay between the germline ends. CDR1 is SGHRS, CDR2 YFSETQ, per germline. The complete variable domain, with remaining parts taken from reference TRBV5-1 and TRBJ2-7, reads KAGVTQTPRYLIKTRGQQVTLSCSPISGHRSVSWYQQTPGQGLQFLFEYFSETQRNKGNFPGRFSGRQFSNSRSEMNVSTLELGDSALYLCASSLRLGGGQSSYEQYFGPGTRLTVT.

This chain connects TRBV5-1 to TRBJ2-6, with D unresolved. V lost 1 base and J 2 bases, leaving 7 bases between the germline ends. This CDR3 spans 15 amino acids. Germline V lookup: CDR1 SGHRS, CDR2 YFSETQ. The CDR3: CASSLTAAGANVLTF. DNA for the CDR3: TGCGCCAGCAGCTTGACGGCAGCTGGGGCCAACGTCCTGACTTTC.